This T cell receptor beta chain was found in a study of CD8 T cells in Susac syndrome. Reverse transcription of 0.5 to 1 ug RNA used random hexamers. Amplification of the TCR beta CDR3 was carried out by immunoSEQ multiplex PCR, which spanned a total of 54 Vbeta and 13 Jbeta segments. TCRdb ran MiXCR on the immunoSEQ multiplex PCR reads and lists one entry per CDR3 protein. The sample lists about 85,000 distinct CDR3 sequences; 95% were seen once. The trim removed 5 bases at V and 4 bases at J, leaving 8 bases unmatched. CDR1 and CDR2 from the germline V gene are MDHEN and SYDVKM. CDR3 size: 15 residues. In blood CD8+ and CD4+ T cells, TCR beta underwent sequencing. Negative isolation was applied to CD8+ and CD4+ T cells, and FACS enrichment was applied to TEMRA cells.

Sequenced: CD8+ T cells from PBMCs. This clonotype originated in a human donor with Susac syndrome. This chain joins TRBV28 and TRBJ1-1; 9 nucleotides agree with TRBD1. The CDR3 sequence: CASSSPGQGSTEAFF. CDR3 bases: TGTGCCAGCAGTAGCCCGGGACAGGGATCCACTGAAGCTTTCTTT.